These 3 T cell receptor beta chains share one sample of origin, sequenced in a study of cytomegalovirus exposure and HLA in healthy donors. With 60 Vbeta and 13 Jbeta primers, the PCR was carried out. TCRdb's copy holds only in-frame clones and misses some; the assay was immunoSEQ multiplex PCR. The data show 100,000 to 150,000 clones, around 72% seen once. The sample comprised PBMCs. The receptor source for this set is a man aged 25-40 years in good health and CMV-seronegative.

The chain links TRBV5-1 to TRBJ2-7; 9 bases agree with TRBD2. CDR1 is SGHRS, CDR2 YFSETQ, per germline. This CDR3 contains 15 residues. V shed 5 bases, J shed 6 bases, and the junction held 12 bases outside the gene matches. The CDR3 bases are TGCGCCAGCAGTGCTAGCGGGGCGGACCCGGGCGAGCAGTACTTC. Translation: CASSASGADPGEQYF.

Only one count was recorded for this clone. The rearrangement joins TRBV2 to TRBJ1-3; D perhaps matches TRBD1 (5 bases). The CDR3 length is 15 residues. V dropped 8 bases and J dropped 3 bases, with 17 bases sitting between them. Germline V gives CDR1 SNHLY, CDR2 FYNNEI. CDR3 in DNA: TGTGCCAGCTCGTGGACAATTCGAGATGGAAACACCATATATTTT. Translated: CASSWTIRDGNTIYF.

This chain uses TRBV5-6 with TRBJ2-1; D remains unclear. This CDR3 spans 14 amino acids. Per germline, CDR1 SGHDT and CDR2 YYEEEE. V was shortened by 2 bases and J by 4 bases, with 10 bases between the two germline ends. The DNA for the CDR3 is TGTGCCAGCAGCTTCCAGGTTGGGTACAATGAGCAGTTCTTC. It translates to CASSFQVGYNEQFF. The complete variable domain, with remaining parts taken from reference TRBV5-6 and TRBJ2-1, reads DAGVTQSPTHLIKTRGQQVTLRCSPKSGHDTVSWYQQALGQGPQFIFQYYEEEERQRGNFPDRFSGHQFPNYSSELNVNALLLGDSALYLCASSFQVGYNEQFFGPGTRLTVL.